These 24 T cell receptor beta chains came from one sample sequenced in a study of blood T cells in healthy people across ages. A second PCR of about 7 to 12 cycles used a sample-barcoded 5' primer and a J-beta primer mix. MiXCR, run by TCRdb on the 5' RACE reads, gives a single entry per CDR3 protein. The table lists 1.5 million to 2 million distinct CDR3 sequences, 28% of them singletons, with 7.7% in the top ten. Sequenced sample: blood. These TCRs come from a woman aged 25 to 39 in good health.

This clonotype was recorded at least ten times. V and J are TRBV12-3 or TRBV12-4 and TRBJ2-7; 8 positions match TRBD1. The CDR3 is 13 residues long. V was pared by 7 bases and J by 4 bases, with 6 bases of the junction left unmatched. The CDR3 DNA is TGTGCCAGCAACACAGGGGGAGGATACGAGCAGTACTTC. Its protein is CASNTGGGYEQYF.

In DNA, the CDR3 is TGTGCCAGCAGCTCCGTCCCTAGCGCCTACGAGCAGTACTTC. Its translation is CASSSVPSAYEQYF. J is TRBJ2-7 and V is TRBV7-2; D may be TRBD2 (6 bases). The ends were cut back, 4 bases at V and 2 bases at J, with 12 bases in the middle. Germline values: CDR1 SGHTA, CDR2 FQGNSA. The CDR3 length is 14 residues.

This clonotype was detected a few times. The J gene is TRBJ1-1, the V gene TRBV6-5, with D possibly matching TRBD1 (6 bases). CDR1 and CDR2 (germline): MNHEY, SVGAGI. Trimming took 5 bases from V and 1 from J, leaving 11 bases between them. The CDR3 contains 14 residues. CDR3: CASSRDRKNTEAFF. CDR3 bases: TGTGCCAGCAGTCGTGACAGGAAGAACACTGAAGCTTTCTTT.

The gene calls are TRBV7-9 and TRBJ1-2; no clear D gene. The V and J ends lost 4 bases and 8 bases respectively, with 11 bases between them. Germline V gene data show CDR1 as SEHNR and CDR2 as FQNEAQ (reference sequence). This CDR3 is 12 amino acids long. CDR3 region: CASSSDERGYTF. CDR3 in DNA: TGTGCCAGCAGCTCCGACGAACGGGGCTACACCTTC.

The rearrangement uses TRBV7-9 and TRBJ2-4, with D hard to call. CDR3 length equals 13 residues. Trimming pared 3 bases from V and 13 bases from J, leaving 16 bases between. Per the germline V gene, CDR1 is SEHNR and CDR2 is FQNEAQ (reference sequence). The CDR3: CASSFSRYNEQYF. The CDR3 nucleotides read TGTGCCAGCAGCTTTTCGCGGTACAATGAGCAGTACTTC.

This sequence joins TRBV20-1 and TRBJ2-5, with 7 bases fitting TRBD1. J gave up 5 bases and V 5 bases, and 11 bases lay outside the gene matches. This CDR3 is 14 amino acids long. Germline CDR1 DFQATT, CDR2 SNEGSKA (reference sequence). The CDR3, as DNA: TGCAGTGCTGCCCGGACAGGAGTAAGGGAGACCCAGTACTTC. Translating it yields CSAARTGVRETQYF.

As to this clonotype: A much larger clonotype is one base distant, so this may be a read error. The chain recombines TRBV12-3 or TRBV12-4 with TRBJ2-5; 11 nucleotides line up with TRBD2. The J call could be wrong; TRBJ2-7 is a better fit for the DNA end. This CDR3 is built from 14 residues. The CDR3 nucleotides read TGTGCCAGCAGTTCGGGACTAGCGGAGCTCGAGCAGTACTTC. Translation: CASSSGLAELEQYF.

Details on this clonotype: One base away lies a much larger clone, so this may be a sequencing read error. This chain uses TRBV12-3 or TRBV12-4 with TRBJ1-2, with no clear D. There are 15 residues in the CDR3. CDR3 DNA sequence: TGTGCCAACAGTTTAGATGTCAGAGCTAACTATGGCTACACCTTC. Translation gives CANSLDVRANYGYTF.

This clonotype appeared a few times. The chain recombines TRBV20-1 with TRBJ2-5, with D tentatively TRBD2 (7 bases). Deletions cut 3 bases from V and 1 base from J, with 18 bases between. This CDR3 contains 16 residues. Looked up from germline, CDR1 is DFQATT and CDR2 is SNEGSKA (reference sequence). CDR3 coding DNA: TGCAGTGCTAGGCGAGGGGGAGCGGGGCCCCAAGAGACCCAGTACTTC. Protein product: CSARRGGAGPQETQYF.

The chain couples TRBV29-1 to TRBJ2-3, with unresolved D. The germline CDR1 and CDR2 sequences are SQVTM and ANQGSEA. With 1 base removed from V and 5 bases from J, the gap between germline ends came to 7 bases. This CDR3 comprises 12 residues. The chain's CDR3 is CSVEAPRDTQYF. The CDR3 bases are TGCAGCGTTGAAGCCCCAAGAGATACGCAGTATTTT.

This clonotype turned up a few times. The chain recombines TRBV5-1 with TRBJ2-1, with 7 nucleotides matching TRBD2. This CDR3 is 17 amino acids long. The germline V gene encodes CDR1 SGHRS and CDR2 YFSETQ. Trimming removed 0 bases from V and 4 bases from J; junction bases left unmatched: 10. CDR3 region: CASSLVPGGAYYNEQFF. The CDR3 nucleotides are TGCGCCAGCAGCTTGGTCCCGGGAGGAGCCTATTACAATGAGCAGTTCTTC.

V and J are TRBV12-3 or TRBV12-4 and TRBJ1-5; no clear D gene. The CDR3 has 15 amino acids. V lost 2 bases, J lost 3 bases, and 11 bases lay in between. CDR3 residues: CASSLRGLHNQPQHF. The CDR3 DNA sequence: TGTGCCAGCAGTTTACGTGGCCTCCACAATCAGCCCCAGCATTTT.

This clonotype was observed many times. This chain links TRBV7-7 with TRBJ2-1; maybe TRBD2 (7 bases). The V gene's germline CDR1 is SSHAT and CDR2 FNYEAQ (reference sequence). Deletions cut 5 bases from V and 0 bases from J, with 17 bases between. This CDR3 contains 17 residues. The CDR3 DNA reads as TGTGCCAGCAGCCCAAAGGGGGGGACACGCTCCTACAATGAGCAGTTCTTC. It specifies CASSPKGGTRSYNEQFF.

The rearrangement uses TRBV11-2 and TRBJ2-5; tentatively, D is TRBD2 (6 bases). CDR1 and CDR2 from the germline V gene are SGHAT and FQNNGV. Deletions cut 5 bases from V and 6 bases from J, with 16 bases between. This CDR3 contains 14 residues. The CDR3 loop reads CASSPSEGTQTQYF. The CDR3 nucleotides read TGTGCCAGCAGCCCTAGCGAGGGTACGCAGACCCAGTACTTC.

In this sample, this clonotype turned up a few times. CDR3 sequence reads: CASSSWAGNGNYGYTF. The DNA of the CDR3 is TGTGCCAGCAGCTCGTGGGCAGGGAACGGGAACTATGGCTACACCTTC. The rearrangement joins TRBV5-6 to TRBJ1-2, with D possibly being TRBD1 (5 bases). Germline V CDR1 and CDR2: SGHDT, YYEEEE. The CDR3 length is 16 residues. Trimming pared 3 bases from V and 2 bases from J, leaving 17 bases between.

V is TRBV30 and J is TRBJ1-4; 7 nucleotides agree with TRBD1. The CDR3 is 16 amino acids. V gave up 0 bases and J gave up 5 bases; unmatched junction bases: 9. CDR1 is GTSNPN, CDR2 SVGIG, per germline (reference sequence). The CDR3 protein is CAWSVPRTGPNEKLFF. The CDR3 DNA reads TGTGCCTGGAGTGTCCCTCGGACAGGTCCGAATGAAAAACTGTTTTTT.

In its sample, this clonotype was seen a few times. The CDR3 DNA is TGCAGTGCTAGTAACCGGGGGCGGTACGAGCAGTACTTC. Its translation is CSASNRGRYEQYF. V is TRBV20-1 and J is TRBJ2-7; D may be TRBD1 or TRBD2 (6 bases each). V was clipped by 3 bases and J by 4 bases, with 13 bases between them. The CDR3 covers 13 residues. Germline V gene lookup returns CDR1 DFQATT and CDR2 SNEGSKA (reference sequence).

As regards this clonotype: This may be a read error: a much more frequent sequence differs by one nucleotide. This chain connects TRBV12-3 or TRBV12-4 to TRBJ2-5; maybe TRBD2 (5 bases). The CDR3 spans 13 residues. The CDR3 DNA reads TGTGCCAGCAGCCCGAGGGAGCAAGAGACCCTGTACTTC. Protein sequence: CASSPREQETLYF.

The chain carries TRBV2 and TRBJ2-2; D may be TRBD1 (6 bases). The germline V gene has CDR1 SNHLY and CDR2 FYNNEI. V gave up 2 bases and J gave up 2 bases, with 9 bases separating them. This CDR3 has 15 amino acids. CDR3 sequence (DNA): TGTGCCAGCAGTGAACCACAGGGAAACACCGGGGAGCTGTTTTTT. Encoded protein: CASSEPQGNTGELFF.

This clonotype was counted a few times. The CDR3 coding sequence is TGTGCCAGCAGTTTGCGGGGACATAATTCACCCCTCCACTTT. Encoded protein: CASSLRGHNSPLHF. The genes are TRBV27 and TRBJ1-6, with a tentative D call TRBD1 (5 bases). Trimming stripped 3 bases from V and 5 bases from J, with 8 bases between. There are 14 residues in the CDR3. The germline gives CDR1 MNHEY, CDR2 SMNVEV (reference sequence).

This clonotype has only a few counts. This rearrangement joins TRBV25-1 to TRBJ2-4, with TRBD1 matching over 9 bases. V shed 4 bases, J shed 0 bases, and the junction held 4 bases outside the gene matches. Germline CDR1 is MGHDK and CDR2 is SYGVNS. CDR3 size: 16 residues. CDR3 DNA: TGTGCCAGCAGTGCCCTGGACAGGGGAGCCAAAAACATTCAGTACTTC. Translation gives CASSALDRGAKNIQYF.

This chain uses TRBV12-3 or TRBV12-4 with TRBJ2-1; TRBD2 matches 8 bases. CDR3 length: 12 residues. V shed 10 bases and J 9 bases; nucleotides not matched to a gene: 8. The CDR3 loop reads CATAPGGSEQFF. CDR3 nucleotides: TGTGCCACAGCCCCGGGGGGGAGTGAGCAGTTCTTC.

This clonotype has ten or more counts. Relative to the germline gene, one junction end is altered; a read error may explain this. The chain couples TRBV5-1 to TRBJ2-6, with D possibly being TRBD1 (5 bases). The CDR3 is 15 residues long. Germline V gene data show CDR1 as SGHRS and CDR2 as YFSETQ. The CDR3 nucleotides read TGTGCCAGCAGTTTCACAGGTACTGGGGCCAACGTCCTGACTTTC. Residues: CASSFTGTGANVLTF.

The V and J genes are TRBV4-2 and TRBJ2-7; 11 bases line up with TRBD2. Germline V gene data show CDR1 as LGHNA and CDR2 as YNFKEQ. The CDR3 totals 16 residues. With V trimmed by 0 bases and J by 2 bases, 3 bases remained unmatched. CDR3 loop: CASSQDPTSGAYEQYF. As DNA, the CDR3 is TGTGCCAGCAGCCAAGACCCGACTAGCGGGGCCTACGAGCAGTACTTC.